This T cell receptor beta chain was found in a study of spatial heterogeneity in lung cancer. Background on the study: Detection consistently captured more beta-chain sequences than alpha-chain sequences. Each distinct TCR and UMI combination averaged more than ten appearances in raw reads. Findings of the study overall: Expanded intratumoral alpha and beta TCR counts tracked tumor mutation counts.

Every TCR cDNA molecule bore a unique molecular identifier. TCRdb fed the 5' RACE reads into MiXCR, producing one record per CDR3 protein. The sample has roughly 4,700 distinct CDR3 sequences; about a third are singletons. This clonotype was found a few times. Its matching antigen is unknown. J lost 1 base, V lost 7 bases, and 4 bases had no gene match. Per germline, CDR1 MGHDK and CDR2 SYGVNS. CDR3 length: 15 residues. Time point meaning: sample taken at primary tumor resection. Sequencing was performed on whole RNA extracted from tumor and nontumor lung tissue, or from frozen PBMC, and the material was left unsorted.

This sequence joins TRBV25-1 and TRBJ2-1, with 10 bases identical to TRBD2. This TCR came from a male donor with early-stage non-small cell lung cancer. The sample was lung tumor tissue, taken at surgery. CDR3 coding DNA: TGTGCCAGCACTGATAGCGGGGGGTCCTACAATGAGCAGTTCTTC. It yields the protein CASTDSGGSYNEQFF.